This paragraph covers one T cell receptor (beta chain) sequence. Antigen unknown. The CDR3 loop spans 16 amino acids. The germline gives CDR1 SGHTA, CDR2 FQGNSA. V was cut by 1 base and J by 5 bases, with 16 bases left in between. The sample originates from a study of PD-1 blockade in classical Hodgkin lymphoma. Points from the study as a whole: At baseline, newly diagnosed patients reportedly showed less TCR diversity than healthy donors. Possible causes of repertoire differences, disease activity or prior therapy, remain undefined.

Profiling relied on immunoSEQ multiplex PCR, and the TCRdb table lists in-frame clones only, not all of them. The sample carries some 23,000 clones, 90% to 95% recorded once. Time point here: newly diagnosed, previously untreated cHL patient sample. Comparison used PBMCs from newly diagnosed, untreated classical Hodgkin lymphoma. The rearrangement joins TRBV7-2 to TRBJ2-3, with TRBD1 as a possible D gene (6 bases). The clonotype was recovered from a human donor with classical Hodgkin lymphoma. The material sequenced was peripheral blood mononuclear cells (PBMCs). In nucleotides, the CDR3 is TGTGCCAGCAGCTTAGGGAGAGGGGGATTGGTAGATACGCAGTATTTT. Protein: CASSLGRGGLVDTQYF.